The rows below give T cell receptor beta chains drawn from one sample of a study of cytomegalovirus exposure and HLA in healthy donors. Sequenced by immunoSEQ multiplex PCR; TCRdb stores in-frame clones only, minus some. This sample has approximately 61,000 clones, with under 85% found just once. Sequenced sample: PBMCs. The origin of the receptors is a man aged 50 to 59 in good health and CMV-seropositive. CDR3s include the opening cysteine and the closing phenylalanine or tryptophan. The D gene is left open where the match is weak. A clone size is listed for some rows: how often the clone was seen (once, few, many), or a class if it is expanded.

CDR3 protein: CASSLAGLAGGKETQYF; CDR3 DNA: TGCGCCAGCAGCTTGGCGGGGCTAGCGGGAGGGAAAGAGACCCAGTACTTC; V gene: TRBV5-1; D gene: TRBD2; clone size: .; J gene: TRBJ2-5
CDR3 protein: CASSLGTVPYEQYF; CDR3 DNA: TGTGCCAGCAGCTTAGGAACAGTACCCTACGAGCAGTACTTC; V gene: TRBV7-2; D gene: .; clone size: .; J gene: TRBJ2-7
CDR3 protein: CASSLTGREGRYEQYF; CDR3 DNA: TGTGCCAGTAGCCTGACTGGGCGGGAGGGCCGGTACGAGCAGTACTTC; V gene: TRBV19; D gene: TRBD2; clone size: .; J gene: TRBJ2-7
CDR3 protein: CASSFRYVSSEQYF; CDR3 DNA: TGTGCCAGCAGTTTTCGGTATGTGTCGAGCGAGCAGTACTTC; V gene: TRBV6-6; D gene: .; clone size: .; J gene: TRBJ2-7
CDR3 protein: CASSPAGAGYNEQFF; CDR3 DNA: TGCGCCAGCAGCCCTGCGGGGGCCGGATACAATGAGCAGTTCTTC; V gene: TRBV4-3; D gene: .; clone size: .; J gene: TRBJ2-1
CDR3 protein: CASSYSVDRHGYTF; CDR3 DNA: TGTGCCAGCAGTTACTCGGTTGACAGACATGGCTACACCTTC; V gene: TRBV6-5; D gene: .; clone size: .; J gene: TRBJ1-2
CDR3 protein: CASGLARGGAGGPISYNEQFF; CDR3 DNA: TGTGCTAGTGGTTTGGCACGGGGTGGAGCGGGGGGGCCCATCTCCTACAATGAGCAGTTCTTC; V gene: TRBV12-5; D gene: TRBD2; clone size: few; J gene: TRBJ2-1
CDR3 protein: CASSQGIAGVYEQYF; CDR3 DNA: TGCGCCAGCAGCCAAGGAATAGCGGGGGTCTACGAGCAGTACTTC; V gene: TRBV4-3; D gene: TRBD2; clone size: .; J gene: TRBJ2-7
CDR3 protein: CASSPGTASTDTQYF; CDR3 DNA: TGTGCCAGCAGCCCCGGGACAGCTAGCACAGATACGCAGTATTTT; V gene: TRBV7-7; D gene: TRBD1; clone size: .; J gene: TRBJ2-3
CDR3 protein: CASSEEGRVTGANVLTF; CDR3 DNA: TGTGCCAGCAGTGAAGAGGGCAGGGTTACCGGGGCCAACGTCCTGACTTTC; V gene: TRBV6-1; D gene: .; clone size: .; J gene: TRBJ2-6
CDR3 protein: CASGPGLVVVSRTDTQYF; CDR3 DNA: TGCGCCAGCGGGCCGGGACTAGTAGTTGTGTCGCGGACAGATACGCAGTATTTT; V gene: TRBV4-1; D gene: TRBD2; clone size: .; J gene: TRBJ2-3
CDR3 protein: CASSLTWGGFETQYF; CDR3 DNA: TGTGCCAGCAGCTTGACGTGGGGGGGCTTTGAGACCCAGTACTTC; V gene: TRBV7-2; D gene: .; clone size: once; J gene: TRBJ2-5
CDR3 protein: CASSPGTGPYEQYF; CDR3 DNA: TGTGCCAGCAGCCCCGGGACAGGGCCCTACGAGCAGTACTTC; V gene: TRBV7-2; D gene: TRBD1; clone size: .; J gene: TRBJ2-7
CDR3 protein: CASSAVGGIVGYTF; CDR3 DNA: TGTGCCAGCAGCGCGGTGGGGGGGATAGTTGGCTACACCTTC; V gene: TRBV11-2; D gene: .; clone size: .; J gene: TRBJ1-2
CDR3 protein: CASSINPSADRRRYGYTF; CDR3 DNA: TGTGCCAGTAGTATAAACCCTTCGGCCGATCGGAGGAGGTATGGCTACACCTTC; V gene: TRBV19; D gene: .; clone size: .; J gene: TRBJ1-2
CDR3 protein: CASSYGTSGGRQETQYF; CDR3 DNA: TGTGCCAGCAGCTATGGGACTAGCGGGGGCCGACAAGAGACCCAGTACTTC; V gene: TRBV11-1; D gene: TRBD2; clone size: .; J gene: TRBJ2-5
CDR3 protein: CASRRAGGSTDTQYF; CDR3 DNA: TGTGCCAGCAGGAGGGCAGGCGGGAGCACAGATACGCAGTATTTT; V gene: TRBV7-2; D gene: .; clone size: few; J gene: TRBJ2-3
CDR3 protein: CASSLDEYAGTQIKGNTIYF; CDR3 DNA: TGTGCCAGCAGCTTAGATGAATACGCCGGGACACAAATTAAGGGAAACACCATATATTTT; V gene: TRBV11-2; D gene: .; clone size: .; J gene: TRBJ1-3
CDR3 protein: CASSRGPGQPQHF; CDR3 DNA: TGTGCCAGCTCCAGGGGGCCGGGTCAGCCCCAGCATTTT; V gene: TRBV27; D gene: TRBD1; clone size: .; J gene: TRBJ1-5
CDR3 protein: CASRGQGVHQPQHF; CDR3 DNA: TGTGCCAGCAGGGGACAGGGGGTCCATCAGCCCCAGCATTTT; V gene: TRBV2; D gene: TRBD1; clone size: .; J gene: TRBJ1-5
CDR3 protein: CSSSYPGTGGSNEKLFF; CDR3 DNA: TGTTCCAGCAGCTACCCCGGGACAGGGGGATCTAATGAAAAACTGTTTTTT; V gene: TRBV7-9; D gene: TRBD1; clone size: .; J gene: TRBJ1-4
CDR3 protein: CATLHARRNYGYTF; CDR3 DNA: TGTGCCACCCTACACGCTAGGAGGAACTATGGCTACACCTTC; V gene: TRBV7-9; D gene: .; clone size: few; J gene: TRBJ1-2
CDR3 protein: CASSLYCQGAETQYF; CDR3 DNA: TGTGCCAGCAGCTTATACTGTCAGGGGGCCGAGACCCAGTACTTC; V gene: TRBV7-3; D gene: TRBD1; clone size: once; J gene: TRBJ2-5
CDR3 protein: CASSVGVGETQYF; CDR3 DNA: TGTGCCAGCAGCGTCGGGGTAGGAGAGACCCAGTACTTC; V gene: TRBV9; D gene: .; clone size: few; J gene: TRBJ2-5
CDR3 protein: CASSPYRTGLAGYTF; CDR3 DNA: TGTGCCAGCAGTCCTTATCGGACAGGATTAGCTGGCTACACCTTC; V gene: TRBV28; D gene: TRBD1; clone size: .; J gene: TRBJ1-2
CDR3 protein: CASSPDRGGQPQHF; CDR3 DNA: TGTGCCAGCTCACCAGACAGGGGCGGTCAGCCCCAGCATTTT; V gene: TRBV18; D gene: TRBD1; clone size: .; J gene: TRBJ1-5
CDR3 protein: CASSQRNGWNQPQHF; CDR3 DNA: TGCGCCAGCAGCCAGAGAAACGGGTGGAATCAGCCCCAGCATTTT; V gene: TRBV4-1; D gene: .; clone size: once; J gene: TRBJ1-5
CDR3 protein: CSVEGGQGWTEAFF; CDR3 DNA: TGCAGCGTTGAAGGGGGACAGGGGTGGACTGAAGCTTTCTTT; V gene: TRBV29-1; D gene: TRBD1; clone size: .; J gene: TRBJ1-1
CDR3 protein: CASSLNSEAFF; CDR3 DNA: TGTGCCAGCAGCTTGAATAGTGAAGCTTTCTTT; V gene: TRBV7-9; D gene: .; clone size: .; J gene: TRBJ1-1
CDR3 protein: CASSLAEGGLQYF; CDR3 DNA: TGCGCCAGCAGCTTGGCGGAGGGAGGTCTCCAGTACTTC; V gene: TRBV5-1; D gene: .; clone size: .; J gene: TRBJ2-5
CDR3 protein: CASSPTVGGMTYNSPLHF; CDR3 DNA: TGTGCCAGCAGCCCGACCGTTGGGGGGATGACCTATAATTCACCCCTCCACTTT; V gene: TRBV27; D gene: .; clone size: .; J gene: TRBJ1-6
CDR3 protein: CASSTKASGGSYNEQFF; CDR3 DNA: TGTGCCAGCAGCACGAAAGCTAGCGGAGGGTCCTACAATGAGCAGTTCTTC; V gene: TRBV9; D gene: TRBD2; clone size: .; J gene: TRBJ2-1
CDR3 protein: CASSQDVGADGYTF; CDR3 DNA: TGCGCCAGCAGCCAAGATGTGGGGGCAGATGGCTACACCTTC; V gene: TRBV4-3; D gene: .; clone size: .; J gene: TRBJ1-2
CDR3 protein: CASSPVDMPLAKNIQYF; CDR3 DNA: TGTGCCAGCAGTCCCGTCGACATGCCTTTAGCCAAAAACATTCAGTACTTC; V gene: TRBV7-9; D gene: .; clone size: .; J gene: TRBJ2-4
CDR3 protein: CASRTSLGRDRVSGANVLTF; CDR3 DNA: TGTGCCAGTAGGACCTCCCTGGGCCGGGACAGGGTCTCGGGGGCCAACGTCCTGACTTTC; V gene: TRBV19; D gene: TRBD1; clone size: .; J gene: TRBJ2-6
CDR3 protein: CASSLIGGGLYEQYF; CDR3 DNA: TGCGCCAGCAGCCTGATCGGAGGAGGACTCTACGAGCAGTACTTC; V gene: TRBV5-1; D gene: .; clone size: few; J gene: TRBJ2-7
CDR3 protein: CSASGPREAFF; CDR3 DNA: TGCAGTGCTAGTGGGCCTCGTGAAGCTTTCTTT; V gene: TRBV20-1; D gene: .; clone size: few; J gene: TRBJ1-1
CDR3 protein: CASSDGLRITDTQYF; CDR3 DNA: TGTGCCAGCAGCGACGGACTGCGCATCACAGATACGCAGTATTTT; V gene: TRBV9; D gene: .; clone size: few; J gene: TRBJ2-3
CDR3 protein: CASTQRGTTYEQYF; CDR3 DNA: TGTGCCAGCACCCAGCGGGGGACCACCTACGAGCAGTACTTC; V gene: TRBV5-5; D gene: TRBD2; clone size: .; J gene: TRBJ2-7
CDR3 protein: CASSTGTGSADTQYF; CDR3 DNA: TGTGCCAGCAGCACCGGGACAGGGAGCGCAGATACGCAGTATTTT; V gene: TRBV7-9; D gene: TRBD1; clone size: .; J gene: TRBJ2-3
CDR3 protein: CASSPSSGGAVEQFF; CDR3 DNA: TGTGCCAGCAGCCCCTCTAGCGGGGGGGCCGTTGAGCAGTTCTTC; V gene: TRBV7-3; D gene: TRBD2; clone size: few; J gene: TRBJ2-1
CDR3 protein: CASSLAGQLYEQYF; CDR3 DNA: TGTGCCAGCAGCTTAGCCGGACAGCTATACGAGCAGTACTTC; V gene: TRBV7-9; D gene: .; clone size: .; J gene: TRBJ2-7
CDR3 protein: CASSYDRYYNEQFF; CDR3 DNA: TGTGCCAGCAGTTACGACAGGTACTACAATGAGCAGTTCTTC; V gene: TRBV6-5; D gene: .; clone size: .; J gene: TRBJ2-1
CDR3 protein: CDSSTSGGANEQFF; CDR3 DNA: TGTGACAGCAGCACTAGCGGGGGGGCCAATGAGCAGTTCTTC; V gene: TRBV7-9; D gene: TRBD2; clone size: .; J gene: TRBJ2-1
CDR3 protein: CASSLLAGADYEQYF; CDR3 DNA: TGTGCCAGTAGTCTACTAGCGGGAGCCGACTACGAGCAGTACTTC; V gene: TRBV19; D gene: TRBD2; clone size: .; J gene: TRBJ2-7
CDR3 protein: CASSFGGGNEKLFF; CDR3 DNA: TGTGCCAGCAGCTTTGGCGGGGGCAATGAAAAACTGTTTTTT; V gene: TRBV11-2; D gene: .; clone size: .; J gene: TRBJ1-4
CDR3 protein: CASSLLQGDTLYEQYF; CDR3 DNA: TGTGCCAGCAGCTTACTGCAGGGGGACACCCTCTACGAGCAGTACTTC; V gene: TRBV7-2; D gene: TRBD1; clone size: .; J gene: TRBJ2-7
CDR3 protein: CASAGDYEQYF; CDR3 DNA: TGTGCCAGCGCCGGGGACTACGAGCAGTACTTC; V gene: TRBV28; D gene: .; clone size: .; J gene: TRBJ2-7
CDR3 protein: CASSLASKDEQFF; CDR3 DNA: TGTGCCAGCAGTTTAGCTAGTAAGGATGAGCAGTTCTTC; V gene: TRBV28; D gene: .; clone size: .; J gene: TRBJ2-1
CDR3 protein: CASSEYRANYGYTF; CDR3 DNA: TGTGCCAGCAGTGAGTACAGGGCTAACTATGGCTACACCTTC; V gene: TRBV6-5; D gene: .; clone size: few; J gene: TRBJ1-2
CDR3 protein: CASSLVGTSSYTQYF; CDR3 DNA: TGTGCCAGCAGCTTAGTCGGGACTAGCTCTTATACGCAGTATTTT; V gene: TRBV7-9; D gene: TRBD2; clone size: .; J gene: TRBJ2-3
CDR3 protein: CASRDPRRDPPLRNEQFF; CDR3 DNA: TGTGCCAGCAGAGACCCTAGGCGGGACCCACCGTTGAGAAATGAGCAGTTCTTC; V gene: TRBV2; D gene: .; clone size: .; J gene: TRBJ2-1
CDR3 protein: CAGQGGNEQFF; CDR3 DNA: TGTGCCGGCCAGGGGGGCAATGAGCAGTTCTTC; V gene: TRBV28; D gene: .; clone size: .; J gene: TRBJ2-1
CDR3 protein: CASSQDPQGRDYGYTF; CDR3 DNA: TGCGCCAGCAGTCAAGATCCACAGGGTAGGGACTATGGCTACACCTTC; V gene: TRBV4-1; D gene: .; clone size: .; J gene: TRBJ1-2
CDR3 protein: CASSVRGGTEAFF; CDR3 DNA: TGTGCCAGCAGCGTCAGGGGTGGCACTGAAGCTTTCTTT; V gene: TRBV5-5; D gene: .; clone size: .; J gene: TRBJ1-1
CDR3 protein: CASSGQGQETQYF; CDR3 DNA: TGTGCCAGCAGCGGACAAGGACAAGAGACCCAGTACTTC; V gene: TRBV7-9; D gene: .; clone size: .; J gene: TRBJ2-5
CDR3 protein: CASSRRTSLLETQYF; CDR3 DNA: TGTGCCAGCAGCCGCCGGACTAGCCTTCTGGAGACCCAGTACTTC; V gene: TRBV5-6; D gene: TRBD2; clone size: .; J gene: TRBJ2-5
CDR3 protein: CASSLGEGRDNEQFF; CDR3 DNA: TGTGCCAGCAGTTTAGGGGAGGGCCGAGACAATGAGCAGTTCTTC; V gene: TRBV28; D gene: TRBD2; clone size: .; J gene: TRBJ2-1
CDR3 protein: CASGLSLTEAFF; CDR3 DNA: TGTGCTAGTGGTTTGTCCCTCACTGAAGCTTTCTTT; V gene: TRBV12-5; D gene: .; clone size: .; J gene: TRBJ1-1
CDR3 protein: CASSTGTSGPYEQYF; CDR3 DNA: TGTGCCAGCAGCACCGGGACTAGCGGACCCTACGAGCAGTACTTC; V gene: TRBV7-8; D gene: TRBD2; clone size: .; J gene: TRBJ2-7